These 10 T cell receptor beta chains were sequenced from one sample in a study of naive and memory T cell subsets (dated by TCRdb to 2015 to 2018). Receptor amplification or capture employed UMI-ligation and nested PCR. Sequenced on an Illumina MiSeq. An equimolar mix of two oligonucleotides covering both TRBC1 and TRBC2 was used as the beta constant-region primer. The public reads were run again by TCRdb, first through fastp at Q25 and then through MiXCR, and only productive beta chains were kept. Every distinct CDR3 protein forms one entry, paired with its most common genes and DNA. The sample data list around 40,000 distinct CDR3 sequences, and roughly 13% of these were observed just once. Around 20% of the sample comes from the top ten. Sequences were obtained from effector memory CD4+ T cells from blood. The cell subset or site label, read with the paper, signifies: effector memory, CD45RA- CD27-. These receptors were collected from a human donor in good health.

This clonotype appeared a single time. The rearrangement uses TRBV7-9 and TRBJ2-5; no reliable D call. This CDR3 is 13 amino acids long. V shed 6 bases and J shed 3 bases, with 11 bases lying between them. The germline gives CDR1 SEHNR, CDR2 FQNEAQ (reference sequence). In DNA, the CDR3 is TGTGCCAGCAGACTGACTTCGGAAGAGACCCAGTACTTC. Its translation: CASRLTSEETQYF.

The rearrangement joins TRBV12-3 or TRBV12-4 to TRBJ2-1; 11 positions agree with TRBD2. The CDR3 has 15 amino acids. Trimming cost V 6 bases and J 4 bases; bases outside gene matches: 5. CDR3 amino acids: CASRPSGRKYNEQFF. The CDR3 nucleotides read TGTGCCAGCAGGCCTAGCGGGAGGAAGTACAATGAGCAGTTCTTC.

The chain recombines TRBV18 with TRBJ1-1; 7 nucleotides line up with TRBD1. The CDR3 has 15 residues. Germline CDR1 reads KGHSH; CDR2 reads LQKENI. The V gene end was trimmed by 3 bases and the J gene end by 11 bases; junction bases not matched to a gene: 15. The CDR3: CASSPGIGGDFLAFF. The CDR3 region has the DNA TGTGCCAGCTCACCGGGAATAGGGGGCGATTTTCTCGCTTTCTTT.

The V gene is TRBV18, the J gene TRBJ2-1, with D perhaps TRBD1 or TRBD2 (6 bases each). The CDR3 contains 16 residues. Germline lookup yields CDR1 KGHSH and CDR2 LQKENI. Trimming pared 2 bases from V and 6 bases from J, leaving 17 bases between. CDR3 region: CASSPTTGVRGNEQFF. The CDR3 DNA reads TGTGCCAGCTCACCAACCACGGGAGTCAGGGGCAATGAGCAGTTCTTC. The full variable domain, completed using reference TRBV18 and TRBJ2-1, is NAGVMQNPRHLVRRRGQEARLRCSPMKGHSHVYWYRQLPEEGLKFMVYLQKENIIDESGMPKERFSAEFPKEGPSILRIQQVVRGDSAAYFCASSPTTGVRGNEQFFGPGTRLTVL.

In this sample, this clonotype is medium-sized. This rearrangement joins TRBV20-1 to TRBJ2-3; D remains ambiguous. V gave up 2 bases and J gave up 3 bases, with 18 bases separating them. The germline V gene has CDR1 DFQATT and CDR2 SNEGSKA (reference sequence). The CDR3 runs to 16 residues. CDR3: CSARWPVYKRTDTQYF. For the CDR3, the DNA is TGCAGTGCTAGATGGCCGGTATATAAAAGAACAGATACGCAGTATTTT.

J is TRBJ2-7 and V is TRBV19; 10 positions agree with TRBD2. This CDR3 has 14 amino acids. The ends lost 8 bases at V and 1 base at J; junction bases unmatched: 5. In germline, CDR1 is LNHDA, CDR2 SQIVND (reference sequence). The CDR3 DNA sequence: TGTGCCAGTCGAACTAGCGGGGTTTCCTACGAGCAGTACTTC. It is translated as CASRTSGVSYEQYF. Full variable domain (outside the CDR3, taken from reference TRBV19 and TRBJ2-7): DGGITQSPKYLFRKEGQNVTLSCEQNLNHDAMYWYRQDPGQGLRLIYYSQIVNDFQKGDIAEGYSVSREKKESFPLTVTSAQKNPTAFYLCASRTSGVSYEQYFGPGTRLTVT.

The V and J genes are TRBV12-3 or TRBV12-4 and TRBJ1-2; the D is unclear. The CDR3 loop spans 13 amino acids. V was clipped by 7 bases and J by 7 bases, with 16 bases between them. The CDR3 here is CASNPFGSRGYTF. In DNA form, the CDR3 reads TGTGCCAGCAACCCCTTTGGCTCCCGTGGCTACACCTTC.

This clonotype was picked up many times. The V call is TRBV7-9, the J call TRBJ2-7; 7 nucleotides line up with TRBD1. The V gene end was trimmed by 3 bases and the J gene end by 11 bases; junction bases not matched to a gene: 7. Germline loops: CDR1 SEHNR, CDR2 FQNEAQ (reference sequence). CDR3 size: 12 residues. CDR3 loop: CASSFRQGWKYF. CDR3 coding DNA: TGTGCCAGCAGCTTCCGACAGGGATGGAAGTACTTC.

This clonotype has at least ten counts. The V call is TRBV7-6, the J call TRBJ2-3; 7 bases are a match to TRBD2. This CDR3 is 16 amino acids long. Trimming cost V 5 bases and J 6 bases; bases outside gene matches: 14. Per the germline V gene, CDR1 is SGHVS and CDR2 is FNYEAQ. The CDR3 region is CASSLQRDLRADTQYF. The CDR3, as DNA: TGTGCCAGCAGCCTACAGCGGGACCTACGGGCGGATACGCAGTATTTT.

This clonotype has at least ten counts. The gene calls are TRBV12-3 or TRBV12-4 and TRBJ2-3; possible D gene TRBD2, 6 bases. The CDR3 covers 14 residues. V dropped 7 bases and J dropped 5 bases, with 16 bases sitting between them. CDR3 protein: CASTTGLSGDTQYF. The CDR3 region has the DNA TGTGCCAGCACCACGGGACTCTCGGGAGATACGCAGTATTTT.